A single sample is the source of the 14 T cell receptor beta chains below, sequenced in a study of blood T cell repertoires in COVID-19 (TCRdb year 2020). Library preparation used the immunoSEQ multiplex PCR assay. Sourced from immuneACCESS, this table was stored by TCRdb with only in-frame sequences that have V and J called. A share of the clones is absent; for the studies checked, an unresolved V gene accounts for under half, and the remainder has no known explanation. Within this sample are roughly 160,000 clones, with approximately 84% of them counted one time only. Around 2.7% of the sample lies in the top ten. The specimen was peripheral blood. These TCRs come from a woman of 80 years or more with COVID-19, enrolled during active disease.

In its sample, this clone was seen a few times. The chain carries TRBV28 and TRBJ1-5; D is perhaps TRBD1 (6 bases). The V gene's germline CDR1 is MDHEN and CDR2 SYDVKM. Trimming took off 8 bases at V and 7 bases at J, with 18 bases between the two ends. CDR3 length equals 14 residues. CDR3 protein: CASVRDTLRQPQHF. CDR3 nucleotides: TGTGCCAGCGTACGGGACACCCTAAGGCAGCCCCAGCATTTT.

This clone was seen a handful of times. The chain has TRBV30 and TRBJ2-7, with 12 bases lining up with TRBD2. The ends lost 4 bases at V and 0 bases at J; junction bases unmatched: 7. Germline-derived CDR1 and CDR2 are GTSNPN and SVGIG (reference sequence). There are 16 residues in the CDR3. The CDR3: CAWTQKGLAGSYEQYF. CDR3 DNA: TGTGCCTGGACCCAAAAGGGACTAGCGGGCTCCTACGAGCAGTACTTC.

This chain connects TRBV28 to TRBJ2-1; unclear D gene. Germline V gene sequence: CDR1 MDHEN, CDR2 SYDVKM. Trimming left V 6 bases short and J 6 bases short, with 12 bases between. This CDR3 region has 13 residues. CDR3 protein: CASRLSSRNEQFF. CDR3 DNA: TGTGCCAGCAGACTCAGTAGCCGCAATGAGCAGTTCTTC. Supplemented by reference TRBV28 and TRBJ2-1, the full variable domain reads DVKVTQSSRYLVKRTGEKVFLECVQDMDHENMFWYRQDPGLGLRLIYFSYDVKMKEKGDIPEGYSVSREKKERFSLILESASTNQTSMYLCASRLSSRNEQFFGPGTRLTVL.

The chain employs TRBV18 and TRBJ2-3, with D possibly being TRBD2 (7 bases). The germline CDR1 and CDR2 sequences are KGHSH and LQKENI. Deletions cut 8 bases from V and 2 bases from J, with 14 bases between. The CDR3 has 14 amino acids. CDR3 sequence (DNA): TGTGCCAGCCAGGATGCGGGGGCCACAGATACGCAGTATTTT. Its protein product is CASQDAGATDTQYF.

This clone was detected a few times. J is TRBJ1-1 and V is TRBV7-9, with D possibly being TRBD1 (5 bases). This CDR3 has 15 residues. Germline-derived CDR1 and CDR2 are SEHNR and FQNEAQ (reference sequence). V was cut by 4 bases and J by 1 base, with 13 bases left in between. In DNA form, the CDR3 reads TGTGCCAGCAGCTCCCACCGGGGGGGGAACACTGAAGCTTTCTTT. It yields the protein CASSSHRGGNTEAFF.

The chain has TRBV19 and TRBJ1-6; weak D call: TRBD1 (6 bases). Between the trimmed V and J ends, which lost 9 bases and 7 bases, there was a span of 19 bases. The germline gives CDR1 LNHDA, CDR2 SQIVND (reference sequence). The CDR3 is made up of 15 amino acids. For the CDR3, the DNA is TGTGCCAGCAAGGGACGGGACACTCGAAATTCACCCCTCCACTTT. The encoded protein is CASKGRDTRNSPLHF.

V usage is TRBV6-5 and J usage is TRBJ1-2; D is possibly TRBD1 (6 bases). The CDR3 runs 14 residues. Germline values: CDR1 MNHEY, CDR2 SVGAGI. Trimming took 2 bases from V and 7 from J, leaving 14 bases between them. DNA of the CDR3: TGTGCCAGCAGTTACCTTACAGGGATTGGTGGCTACACCTTC. The encoded protein is CASSYLTGIGGYTF.

The V and J genes are TRBV5-4 and TRBJ2-6, with 7 bases identical to TRBD1. V lost 4 bases, J lost 4 bases, and 8 bases stayed unmatched. CDR3 length: 16 amino acids. Germline values: CDR1 SGHNT, CDR2 YYREEE (reference sequence). DNA of the CDR3: TGTGCCAGCAGCAACCGGGACAGAGGAGGGGCCAACGTCCTGACTTTC. Amino acid sequence: CASSNRDRGGANVLTF.

Only one count was recorded for this clone. The V and J genes are TRBV24-1 and TRBJ2-7, with D maybe TRBD1 (5 bases). The CDR3 contains 11 residues. CDR1 and CDR2 (germline): KGHDR, SFDVKD. V was trimmed by 6 bases and J by 6 bases, leaving 8 bases between them. CDR3 amino acids: CATSPRGEQYF. In DNA, the CDR3 is TGTGCCACCAGTCCAAGGGGCGAGCAGTACTTC.

V usage is TRBV7-9 and J usage is TRBJ2-5, with a possible D match to TRBD1 (5 bases). CDR3 size: 12 residues. Trimming took 7 bases from V and 0 from J, leaving 6 bases between them. Looked up from germline, CDR1 is SEHNR and CDR2 is FQNEAQ (reference sequence). The CDR3 DNA reads as TGTGCCAGCACGACAGACCAAGAGACCCAGTACTTC. The encoded protein is CASTTDQETQYF.

V is TRBV7-8 and J is TRBJ1-2; 9 bases align to TRBD1. This CDR3 is built from 18 residues. Germline V gene lookup returns CDR1 SGHVS and CDR2 FQNEAQ. The J segment lost 4 bases and the V segment lost 1 base, leaving 13 bases of the junction unmatched. CDR3 bases: TGTGCCAGCAGCTTAGGCCTGATACAGGGGGCGAAAAGCTATGGCTACACCTTC. Protein sequence: CASSLGLIQGAKSYGYTF.

The gene calls are TRBV28 and TRBJ1-5, with a weak D call TRBD1 (5 bases). The CDR3 contains 18 residues. With 1 base removed from V and 3 bases from J, the gap between germline ends came to 19 bases. Per the germline V gene, CDR1 is MDHEN and CDR2 is SYDVKM. CDR3 DNA: TGTGCCAGCAGTTTATTCCTTGGGGCCAACCTCAACAATCAGCCCCAGCATTTT. Protein product: CASSLFLGANLNNQPQHF.

This clone turned up a few times. V is TRBV27 and J is TRBJ2-7; 9 bases fit TRBD1. The germline CDR1 and CDR2 sequences are MNHEY and SMNVEV (reference sequence). V trimming: 3 bases; J trimming: 9 bases; junction bases outside the gene matches: 12. This CDR3 has 15 amino acids. CDR3 sequence: CASSFRTGGDGGQYF. In DNA form, the CDR3 reads TGTGCCAGCAGTTTTCGTACAGGGGGCGATGGAGGGCAGTACTTC.

V gene TRBV2 combines with J gene TRBJ1-1; D not resolved. The CDR3 is 11 residues long. CDR1 is SNHLY and CDR2 is FYNNEI in the germline V gene. With 10 bases removed from V and 2 bases from J, the gap between germline ends came to 8 bases. The CDR3 reads CANRENTEAFF. CDR3 coding DNA: TGTGCCAACCGGGAAAACACTGAAGCTTTCTTT.